These 2 T cell receptor beta chains were sequenced from one sample in a study of shared clonotypes between healthy human individuals. TCRdb's copy holds only in-frame clones and misses some; the assay was immunoSEQ multiplex PCR. This sample carries 550,000 to 800,000 clones, around 74% of them seen once, and the ten largest clones take approximately 1.7%. Sequenced: memory CD4+ T cells sorted from blood. Subset meaning: CD45RA-negative fraction. These receptors all come from a woman aged 25 to 45 in good health.

V usage is TRBV2 and J usage is TRBJ2-5; D uncertain. Trimming removed 4 bases at V and 2 bases at J, with 8 bases between. The CDR3 is 13 amino acids. Germline CDR1 is SNHLY and CDR2 is FYNNEI. This chain's CDR3 is CASSGARQETQYF. The CDR3 coding sequence is TGTGCCAGCAGTGGAGCCAGACAAGAGACCCAGTACTTC.

Turning to this clone: This sample also contains other DNA sequences that code for the same CDR3. The genes are TRBV6-5 and TRBJ2-7; 8 nucleotides match TRBD1. V was pared by 0 bases and J by 2 bases, with 3 bases of the junction left unmatched. The CDR3 consists of 15 residues. Per the germline V gene, CDR1 is MNHEY and CDR2 is SVGAGI. CDR3 bases: TGTGCCAGCAGTTACTCCGGGACAGGCCCCTACGAGCAGTACTTC. Translated: CASSYSGTGPYEQYF.